The rows below give T cell receptor beta chains drawn from one sample of a study of T-cell reconstitution after alpha-beta-depleted transplantation in children. In TCRdb, the PCR reads were re-called with MiXCR into one record per CDR3 protein. The sample comprises roughly 570,000 distinct CDR3 sequences, 25% to 30% of which are singletons, and under 45% rests with the top ten. The material sequenced was PBMCs, taken before TCRalphabeta/CD19-depleted stem cell transplant. These TCRs come from a boy in the first two years of life with Wiskott-Aldrich syndrome, due to receive a stem cell transplant. Both conserved end residues are part of each CDR3.

>TRBJ2-1|TRBV6-5
CASSYTAAGGNNEQFF
>TRBJ2-7|TRBV7-6
CASSMNYEQYF
>TRBJ2-3|TRBV20-1
CSAVDRVGTDTQYF
>TRBJ1-1|TRBV5-1
CASSSGQGEAFF
>TRBJ1-6|TRBV4-2
CASSRWEGQAENSPLHF
>TRBJ2-1|TRBV7-9
CASSLEVAGVYEQFF
>TRBJ2-2|TRBV3-1
CASSQERDIVEGVMTGELFF
>TRBJ1-1|TRBV7-9
CASSLGDPTEAFF
>TRBJ1-2|TRBV12-3/TRBV12-4
CASSPLGQGVGVYGYTF
>TRBJ2-1|TRBV12-3/TRBV12-4
CASSQTSGFVSDNEQFF
>TRBJ2-1|TRBV2
CASGGGRSNEQFF
>TRBJ2-1|TRBV5-5
CASSLELYNEQFF
>TRBJ2-3|TRBV5-1
CASSLATVSDTQYF
>TRBJ1-1|TRBV28
CASSSPERGAFF
>TRBJ1-3|TRBV6-1
CASRSGKSSRVRTIYF
>TRBJ2-5|TRBV18
CASSLMDRVRGETQYF
>TRBJ2-1|TRBV20-1
CSARHIRIEEQFF
>TRBJ2-7|TRBV5-1
CASSDKLAGGYEQYF
>TRBJ2-2|TRBV5-1
CASSSGSARTGELFF
>TRBJ1-4|TRBV5-6
CASSFWGTNEKLFF
>TRBJ2-1|TRBV27
CASSLSTSGSSYNEQFF
>TRBJ2-7|TRBV25-1
CASSEYRRGYEQYF
>TRBJ2-3|TRBV5-1
CASSPGLAGFDTDTQYF
>TRBJ2-7|TRBV10-2
CASSELAGGRHEQYF
>TRBJ2-1|TRBV5-1
CASSLAVWLYNEQFF
>TRBJ1-2|TRBV7-9
CASSLSGRGHYGYTF
>TRBJ2-5|TRBV29-1
CSGEDQETQYF
>TRBJ1-3|TRBV16
CASSQSIQFAGNTIYF
>TRBJ2-2|TRBV7-8
CASSLIRHSNTGELFF
>TRBJ2-7|TRBV9
CASSVTSSPYEQYF
>TRBJ2-2|TRBV5-1
CASGIAGAPADGELFF
>TRBJ2-1|TRBV12-3/TRBV12-4
CASSPRTSGRELNEQFF
>TRBJ2-1|TRBV28
CASSPFLEGSYNEQFF
>TRBJ2-3|TRBV15
CATSVRPNTDTQYF
>TRBJ2-3|TRBV24-1
CATSDFGTDTQYF
>TRBJ2-3|TRBV2
CASSELAADTQYF
>TRBJ2-3|TRBV5-1
CASSRRDRSTDTQYF
>TRBJ2-3|TRBV7-2
CASSLVTTEDTQYF
>TRBJ2-3|TRBV20-1
CSARDLGTSTDTQYF
>TRBJ2-3|TRBV10-3
CAISDRALSDTQYF
>TRBJ2-2|TRBV9
CASSVAGSGGTGELFF
>TRBJ2-7|TRBV7-2
CASSLEGGNREQYF
>TRBJ2-7|TRBV5-4
CASSPGQGRISEQYF
>TRBJ1-1|TRBV20-1
CSAPRVGMNTEAFF
>TRBJ1-5|TRBV20-1
CSASRPGGYQPQHF
>TRBJ2-2|TRBV2
CASSVRGQRSGELFF
>TRBJ2-4|TRBV2
CASSDLAVLAKNIQYF
>TRBJ2-2|TRBV19
CASRRNTGELFF